The T cell receptor beta chain described here comes from a study of cytomegalovirus exposure and HLA in healthy donors. Primers included in the PCR were 60 Vbeta and 13 Jbeta primers. Generated by immunoSEQ multiplex PCR, the TCRdb table keeps only in-frame clones and is missing some. In total, the table holds about 170,000 clones. The CDR3 contains 15 residues. The V end was cut by 2 bases, the J end by 4 bases, with 10 bases between. Germline V gene data show CDR1 as SGHRS and CDR2 as YFSETQ. This chain uses TRBV5-1 with TRBJ1-6, with D possibly matching TRBD1 (5 bases). The specimen sequenced was PBMCs. This TCR derives from a woman aged 60-70 years in good health and CMV-seronegative. In DNA, the CDR3 is TGCGCCAGCAGCTTTATGACAGATTATAATTCACCCCTCCACTTT. Encoded protein: CASSFMTDYNSPLHF.